The TCR beta chain described here comes from a study of T-cell reconstitution after alpha-beta-depleted transplantation in children. Broader study findings: In patients about two months after transplant, alpha-beta T cells reportedly arose from several hundred expanded graft clones. Certain patients had high TCRbeta diversity at day 60, and it came from recipient T cells and thymic progenitors that survived. A year had passed since transplant, and T-cell counts and diversity by then came mostly from newly produced T cells.

This clonotype was observed a few times. Its cognate antigen is unknown. The library targeted TCRbeta and was prepared with unique molecular identifiers. TCRdb redid the calling of the PCR reads with MiXCR, one entry per CDR3 protein. The sample carries 90,000 to 100,000 distinct CDR3 sequences, 23% recorded once. Trimming took 7 bases from V and 6 from J, leaving 33 bases between them. Germline-derived CDR1 and CDR2 are MNHEY and SVGEGT. CDR3 length equals 20 residues. The chain couples TRBV6-2 or TRBV6-3 to TRBJ2-2; D is perhaps TRBD1 (6 bases). The receptor was isolated from a boy aged 2 to 9 with acute lymphoblastic leukemia, due to receive a stem cell transplant. The sample was PBMCs, taken before TCRalphabeta/CD19-depleted stem cell transplant. CDR3 in amino acids: CASTSRRWFGSQGLAGELFF. In DNA form, the CDR3 reads TGTGCCAGCACCTCAAGGAGATGGTTCGGATCACAGGGTTTGGCCGGGGAGCTGTTTTTT.